The 6 T cell receptor beta chains in this list originate from one sample, sequenced in a study of blood T cells in healthy people across ages. A second PCR of 7 to 11 cycles used a sample-barcoded 5' primer and a J-beta primer mix. TCRdb used MiXCR to reprocess the 5' RACE reads, holding one entry per CDR3 protein. The data hold around 800,000 distinct CDR3 sequences, with roughly 25% observed a single time. These data were also reused for a study on T cells of mothers and their children.

Sequencing was done on a sample of blood. These receptors originate from a boy aged 10-17 years in good health.

The chain combines TRBV6-5 with TRBJ1-2, with a weak D call TRBD1 (5 bases). The germline gives CDR1 MNHEY, CDR2 SVGAGI. V lost 6 bases and J lost 0, with 11 bases in between. This CDR3 region has 14 residues. CDR3 sequence: CASRGGTANYGYTF. The CDR3 nucleotides read TGTGCCAGCAGAGGAGGGACGGCTAACTATGGCTACACCTTC.

This clonotype was seen only a few times. The chain carries TRBV11-2 and TRBJ1-4, with TRBD1 matching over 7 bases. V lost 0 bases to trimming and J lost 5 bases; unmatched junction nucleotides: 9. The CDR3 runs to 17 residues. Germline values: CDR1 SGHAT, CDR2 FQNNGV. The CDR3 bases are TGTGCCAGCAGCTTAGATCTGGCAGGGGGGCGGAATGAAAAACTGTTTTTT. It codes for CASSLDLAGGRNEKLFF.

The chain has TRBV24-1 and TRBJ1-6, with D uncertain. CDR1 and CDR2 (germline): KGHDR, SFDVKD. The CDR3 is 17 residues long. Trimming removed 4 bases at V and 0 bases at J, with 12 bases between. The CDR3 nucleotides are TGTGCCACCAGTGAAGGAAAGGAGGTCTCCTATAATTCACCCCTCCACTTT. It yields the protein CATSEGKEVSYNSPLHF.

This clonotype came up a few times. The chain is built from TRBV2 and TRBJ1-5; maybe TRBD1 (5 bases). Trimming removed 7 bases at V and 1 base at J, with 11 bases between. There are 14 residues in the CDR3. The germline V gene encodes CDR1 SNHLY and CDR2 FYNNEI. The CDR3 DNA reads TGTGCCAGCAAGGGAAGGGGAAGCAATCAGCCCCAGCATTTT. As protein: CASKGRGSNQPQHF.

The sample holds a few counts of this clonotype. The V call is TRBV20-1, the J call TRBJ2-1; TRBD2 aligns across 11 bases. There are 15 residues in the CDR3. Per the germline V gene, CDR1 is DFQATT and CDR2 is SNEGSKA (reference sequence). The chain's CDR3 is CNAQLAGGRYNEQFF. The CDR3, as DNA: TGCAATGCCCAGCTAGCGGGGGGTAGATACAATGAGCAGTTCTTC.

In this sample, this clonotype turned up once. The chain links TRBV7-2 to TRBJ2-1; TRBD2 matches at 8 bases. V was pared by 2 bases and J by 7 bases, with 10 bases of the junction left unmatched. The CDR3 covers 16 residues. Germline V gene lookup returns CDR1 SGHTA and CDR2 FQGNSA. The CDR3 DNA reads TGTGCCAGCAGCTTACGGTGGAGTAGCGGGGTGAATGAGCAGTTCTTC. This encodes CASSLRWSSGVNEQFF.